Each of the 3 T cell receptor beta chains below was sequenced from the same sample in a study of blood T cells in healthy people across ages. Next came a second PCR, run for about 7 to 12 cycles, which used a sample-barcoded 5' primer along with a J-beta primer mix. TCRdb fed the 5' RACE reads into MiXCR, producing one record per CDR3 protein. Here the sample spans 550,000 to 800,000 distinct CDR3 sequences, over 20% being singletons. Sequenced sample: blood. The receptors shown here come from a man in his 70s in good health.

This clonotype was seen ten or more times. The chain employs TRBV11-2 and TRBJ1-6, with 10 bases lining up with TRBD1. The V segment lost 4 bases and the J segment 8 bases; nucleotides outside the gene matches: 5. Germline V gives CDR1 SGHAT, CDR2 FQNNGV. The CDR3 is 15 residues long. The CDR3 sequence is CASSSGQGKYSPLHF. The CDR3 nucleotides are TGTGCCAGCAGCTCGGGACAGGGGAAGTATTCACCCCTCCACTTT.

This clonotype was observed a few times. V is TRBV6-6 and J is TRBJ2-7; no reliable D call. The V gene lost 2 bases and the J gene lost 3 bases, with 8 bases spanning the gap. From germline, CDR1 is MNHNY and CDR2 SVGAGI (reference sequence). This CDR3 spans 13 amino acids. CDR3 protein: CASSYLTIYEQYF. The DNA of the CDR3 is TGTGCCAGCAGTTACCTCACTATCTACGAGCAGTACTTC.

V is TRBV12-3 or TRBV12-4 and J is TRBJ1-1; D is perhaps TRBD1 (5 bases). The CDR3 is made up of 14 amino acids. With 3 bases removed from V and 4 bases from J, the gap between germline ends came to 12 bases. This chain's CDR3 is CASSFRRGGTEAFF. Written as DNA, the CDR3 is TGTGCCAGCAGTTTTAGGCGGGGCGGCACTGAAGCTTTCTTT.